This TCR beta chain emerged from a study of metastatic and nonmetastatic thyroid tumors. Study as a whole: Patients with malignant and benign thyroid disease provided blood and tumor or nodule tissue, whose repertoires were compared.

All patients reached thyroid surgery having received no treatment beforehand. On this clone itself: Its antigen is not known.

Per germline, CDR1 LNHDA and CDR2 SQIVND (reference sequence). The V and J ends lost 8 bases and 0 bases respectively, with 14 bases between them. The CDR3 runs 15 residues. General study points: In blood and tumor, TCR beta diversity was reportedly significantly higher in malignant thyroid tumors than in benign nodules.

TCRdb reprocessed the PCR reads using MiXCR. The table includes 20,000 to 25,000 clones, approximately 15% detected once. Sequenced sample: blood. The sequence was obtained from a female donor with papillary thyroid cancer or a benign thyroid nodule (not recorded which). Some clones in this sample may be carry-over from other donors' samples. The chain recombines TRBV19 with TRBJ2-1, with a possible D match to TRBD1 (6 bases). CDR3 in amino acids: CASEAGVSSYNEQFF. The CDR3, as DNA: TGTGCCAGTGAGGCAGGGGTGAGCTCCTACAATGAGCAGTTCTTC.